Listed here are 26 T cell receptor beta chains from one sample, sequenced in a study of T cell clonality in common variable immunodeficiency (dated by TCRdb to 2015 to 2017). To prepare the library, the immunoSEQ multiplex PCR assay was applied. In its TCRdb copy, this immuneACCESS table keeps in-frame sequences only and misses some clones. Where compared with another copy, unresolved V genes explain less than half of these, and the others have no known cause. The sample counts 40,000 to 65,000 clones, each observed more than once. Roughly 3.5% of the sample comes from the top ten. Sample: peripheral blood mononuclear cells. The receptor set was obtained from a person between 18 and 69 years old in good health.

With respect to this clone: Coverage ceases 3 residues before the CDR3 finishes, and the germline J gene fills in the end. The rearrangement links TRBV5-6 to TRBJ1-1; 8 nucleotides align to TRBD1. V lost 3 bases, J lost 1 base, and 5 bases stayed unmatched. The CDR3 loop spans 15 amino acids. Germline V gives CDR1 SGHDT, CDR2 YYEEEE. Incomplete CDR3 DNA: TGTGCCAGCAGCTGGGGGGACAGGAGGAACACTGAA. This codes for CASSWGDRRNTE. Given in full, the CDR3 is CASSWGDRRNTEAFF. The full variable domain, its missing parts supplied by reference TRBV5-6 and TRBJ1-1, is DAGVTQSPTHLIKTRGQQVTLRCSPKSGHDTVSWYQQALGQGPQFIFQYYEEEERQRGNFPDRFSGHQFPNYSSELNVNALLLGDSALYLCASSWGDRRNTEAFFGQGTRLTVV.

This clone was recorded a few times. Read data end 3 residues before the CDR3 end; the end is taken from the germline J gene. This sequence joins TRBV18 and TRBJ1-1; TRBD1 agrees at 9 bases. The CDR3 is 15 amino acids. The junction had 2 bases not matched to a gene; V was cut back by 2 bases and J by 1 base. Germline lookup yields CDR1 KGHSH and CDR2 LQKENI. The sequenced part of the CDR3 DNA is TGTGCCAGCTCACCAAGGACAGGGGAGAACACTGAA. It codes for CASSPRTGENTE. The whole CDR3 sequence reads CASSPRTGENTEAFF.

This clone was recorded a few times. The read stops 3 residues short of the end of the CDR3; the missing end is completed from the germline J gene. The chain links TRBV19 to TRBJ1-2, with 9 positions matching TRBD1. This CDR3 contains 13 residues. The germline CDR1 and CDR2 sequences are LNHDA and SQIVND (reference sequence). The CDR3 DNA, read in part, is TGTGCCAGTTGGGGGGACAGGGTACTCGGC. As protein: CASWGDRVLG. The whole CDR3 protein reads CASWGDRVLGYTF.

This clone occurred a few times. This CDR3 reads CASRSKGQGSTEQFF. The sequenced CDR3 bases are TGTGCCAGCAGGAGCAAGGGACAGGGAAGTACTGAG. The V gene is TRBV11-3, the J gene TRBJ2-1; 9 bases agree with TRBD1. The read terminates 3 residues before the CDR3 end, so the remaining end is supplied by the germline J gene. The V and J ends lost 6 bases and 9 bases, in that order; junction bases with no gene match: 12. Per germline, CDR1 SGHNT and CDR2 YENEEA. The CDR3 is 15 residues long.

This clone was found many times. The missing CDR3 end, 3 residues past where the read stops, is filled in from the germline J gene. The chain combines TRBV18 with TRBJ2-2; possibly TRBD1 for D (6 bases). This CDR3 has 14 amino acids. CDR1 is KGHSH, CDR2 LQKENI, per germline. V was trimmed by 2 bases and J by 6 bases, leaving 10 bases between them. The sequenced part of the CDR3 DNA is TGTGCCAGCTCACCATCAGGGGTTGCCGGGGAG. Protein sequence: CASSPSGVAGE. The entire CDR3 protein is CASSPSGVAGELFF.

In its sample, this clone was seen many times. From the germline J gene comes the end of the CDR3, since the read stops 3 residues before it. The chain is built from TRBV29-1 and TRBJ2-7, with 11 bases aligning to TRBD2. CDR1 is SQVTM, CDR2 ANQGSEA, per germline. Germline trimming cut 6 bases from V and 1 base from J; bases unmatched to any gene: 11. The CDR3 spans 16 residues. The CDR3 is CSVDGLAGGLSYEQYF. The CDR3 DNA, read in part, is TGCAGCGTCGACGGCCTAGCGGGAGGTCTTTCCTACGAG.

This clone was recorded at least ten times. The read ends 3 residues shy of where the CDR3 ends; the end is completed using the germline J gene. V gene TRBV20-1 combines with J gene TRBJ2-5; 10 bases are shared with TRBD2. V shed 3 bases, J shed 4 bases, and the junction held 8 bases outside the gene matches. This CDR3 is built from 15 residues. Per germline, CDR1 DFQATT and CDR2 SNEGSKA (reference sequence). CDR3 DNA (partial): TGCAGTGCTAGGTCCCTAGCGGGAGATGGAGAGACC. As protein: CSARSLAGDGET. The full CDR3 reads CSARSLAGDGETQYF.

About this clone: The missing CDR3 end, 3 residues past where the read stops, is filled in from the germline J gene. This sequence joins TRBV7-2 and TRBJ2-5; D possibly corresponds to TRBD2 (6 bases). Per germline, CDR1 SGHTA and CDR2 FQGNSA. The V end was cut by 5 bases, the J end by 5 bases, with 15 bases between. The CDR3 sequence is 14 residues long. CDR3 DNA, as far as it was read: TGTGCCAGCAGCCCGATGGAGGGCTTGGAGACC. This translates into CASSPMEGLET. The CDR3 as a whole reads CASSPMEGLETQYF.

This clone was seen at least ten times. The CDR3 sequence: CASSIGTSADTQYF. Incomplete CDR3 DNA: TGTGCCAGTAGTATCGGGACTAGCGCAGATACG. The chain joins TRBV19 to TRBJ2-3, with TRBD2 matching 10 bases. The CDR3 end is not reached by the read, which stops 3 residues before it; the germline J gene fills it in. V gave up 3 bases and J gave up 4 bases; unmatched junction bases: 1. Germline-derived CDR1 and CDR2 are LNHDA and SQIVND (reference sequence). The CDR3 sequence is 14 residues long.

Turning to this clone: The read ends 3 residues shy of where the CDR3 ends; the end is completed using the germline J gene. The V gene is TRBV7-8, the J gene TRBJ2-1; 9 bases line up with TRBD2. This CDR3 region has 15 residues. In germline, CDR1 is SGHVS, CDR2 FQNEAQ. J lost 9 bases, V lost 0 bases, and 6 bases had no gene match. CDR3 in amino acids: CASSLARVSGSEQFF. The DNA read from the CDR3 is TGTGCCAGCAGCTTAGCGCGGGTTAGCGGGAGTGAG.

In its sample, this clone was seen many times. Read coverage stops 3 residues before the CDR3 terminus; the germline J gene supplies the remainder. This chain connects TRBV19 to TRBJ2-2; 13 bases map to TRBD2. V shed 9 bases, J shed 6 bases, and the junction held 4 bases outside the gene matches. CDR3 length equals 14 residues. The germline V gene encodes CDR1 LNHDA and CDR2 SQIVND (reference sequence). The covered CDR3 bases are TGTGCCAGCAATGGACTAGCGGGAGCCGGGGAG. Translating it yields CASNGLAGAGE. The whole CDR3 reads CASNGLAGAGELFF. The whole variable domain, remainder taken from reference TRBV19 and TRBJ2-2, is DGGITQSPKYLFRKEGQNVTLSCEQNLNHDAMYWYRQDPGQGLRLIYYSQIVNDFQKGDIAEGYSVSREKKESFPLTVTSAQKNPTAFYLCASNGLAGAGELFFGEGSRLTVL.

Concerning this clone: The CDR3 end lies 3 residues beyond the end of the read and is filled in from the germline J gene. This chain links TRBV11-2 with TRBJ2-7; 7 bases align to TRBD2. CDR3 length: 15 residues. V was clipped by 1 base and J by 1 base; unmatched bases: 4. Germline V lookup: CDR1 SGHAT, CDR2 FQNNGV. CDR3 sequence: CASSLVLAESYEQYF. Incomplete CDR3 DNA: TGTGCCAGCAGCTTAGTCCTAGCGGAATCCTACGAG.

This clone has a count of ten or more. CDR3 bases read: TGTGCCAGCAGCTTGGATCCCACTTCCAAAAACATT. Amino acid sequence: CASSLDPTSKNI. The full CDR3 protein is CASSLDPTSKNIQYF. This sequence joins TRBV5-6 and TRBJ2-4; unclear D gene. The CDR3 end is not reached by the read, which stops 3 residues before it; the germline J gene fills it in. Trimming stripped 0 bases from V and 2 bases from J, with 9 bases between. The CDR3 spans 15 residues. Germline lookup yields CDR1 SGHDT and CDR2 YYEEEE.

This clone has a handful of counts. The read ends 3 residues shy of where the CDR3 ends; the end is completed using the germline J gene. This chain joins TRBV19 and TRBJ2-2; the match to TRBD2 covers 14 bases. This CDR3 region has 20 residues. Germline CDR1 is LNHDA and CDR2 is SQIVND (reference sequence). The ends lost 6 bases at V and 4 bases at J; junction bases unmatched: 16. CDR3 residues: CASRPGLAGEATRATGELFF. Incomplete CDR3 DNA: TGTGCCAGTAGGCCGGGACTAGCGGGAGAAGCAACGCGAGCCACCGGGGAG.

This clone was seen repeatedly, ten times or more. The CDR3: CATSRREGSYEQYF. The CDR3 DNA, read in part, is TGTGCCACCAGCAGGCGGGAAGGGTCCTACGAG. The chain is built from TRBV15 and TRBJ2-7, with a weak D call TRBD2 (6 bases). The read halts 3 residues ahead of the CDR3 end, with the missing end drawn from the germline J gene. Deletions cut 3 bases from V and 1 base from J, with 10 bases between. CDR3 size: 14 residues. Germline V CDR1 and CDR2: LNHNV, YYDKDF (reference sequence). The entire variable domain, with the rest obtained from reference TRBV15 and TRBJ2-7, is as follows: DAMVIQNPRYQVTQFGKPVTLSCSQTLNHNVMYWYQQKSSQAPKLLFHYYDKDFNNEADTPDNFQSRRPNTSFCFLDIRSPGLGDTAMYLCATSRREGSYEQYFGPGTRLTVT.

This clone has a count of ten or more. The read finishes 3 residues shy of the CDR3 end, and the germline J gene is used to complete it. The V gene is TRBV10-3, the J gene TRBJ1-1; the D is unclear. The CDR3 contains 15 residues. Trimming stripped 1 base from V and 1 base from J, with 10 bases between. Germline CDR1 reads ENHRY; CDR2 reads SYGVKD. The sequenced CDR3 bases are TGTGCCATCAGTGAGTTATCTGGCAGGAACACTGAA. It encodes CAISELSGRNTE. The complete CDR3 sequence is CAISELSGRNTEAFF.

There are many counts of this clone. From the germline J gene comes the end of the CDR3, since the read stops 3 residues before it. V gene TRBV6-1 combines with J gene TRBJ2-7; the match to TRBD1 covers 9 bases. The CDR3 contains 14 residues. CDR1 is MNHNS and CDR2 is SASEGT in the germline V gene. V shed 5 bases and J 3 bases; nucleotides not matched to a gene: 5. CDR3 bases read: TGTGCCAGCAGTAAAGACAGGGGGAGCTACGAG. This translates into CASSKDRGSYE. The whole CDR3 sequence reads CASSKDRGSYEQYF.

The table lists this clone with a few counts. The read stops 3 residues short of the end of the CDR3; the missing end is completed from the germline J gene. The chain uses TRBV6-2 or TRBV6-3 and TRBJ2-3; tentatively, D is TRBD1 (5 bases). There are 15 residues in the CDR3. V lost 6 bases, J lost 6 bases, and 19 bases lay in between. Per germline, CDR1 MNHEY and CDR2 SVGEGT. The CDR3: CASRELRAESDTQYF. The sequenced CDR3 bases are TGTGCCAGCAGGGAACTCAGGGCAGAAAGCGATACG.

This clone was seen ten or more times. The CDR3 loop reads CASSNGQGGPEAFF. CDR3 DNA (partial): TGTGCCAGCAGTAATGGACAGGGAGGACCTGAA. This chain connects TRBV6-2 or TRBV6-3 to TRBJ1-1, with 8 positions matching TRBD1. Coverage ceases 3 residues before the CDR3 finishes, and the germline J gene fills in the end. After removal of 5 bases from V and 6 bases from J, the junction contained 8 bases not matched to a gene. The CDR3 contains 14 residues. Germline V CDR1 and CDR2: MNHEY, SVGEGT.

This clone was recorded at least ten times. The read finishes 3 residues shy of the CDR3 end, and the germline J gene is used to complete it. This chain links TRBV10-3 with TRBJ1-1, with a possible D match to TRBD1 (6 bases). The V gene's germline CDR1 is ENHRY and CDR2 SYGVKD. The CDR3 spans 12 residues. CDR3 bases read: TGTGCCATCAGTGAGCCGACAGGCGGA. Encoded protein: CAISEPTGG. The CDR3 in full is CAISEPTGGAFF.

This clone has a handful of counts. The read falls 3 residues short of the CDR3 end, and the missing part is taken from the germline J gene. The chain is built from TRBV19 and TRBJ2-1, with D maybe TRBD2 (6 bases). Germline V gives CDR1 LNHDA, CDR2 SQIVND (reference sequence). Trimming removed 7 bases at V and 2 bases at J, with 12 bases between. CDR3 length: 14 amino acids. The CDR3 spells CASTFSGAYNEQFF. The sequenced CDR3 bases are TGTGCCAGTACCTTTAGCGGCGCCTACAATGAG.

This clone was observed many times. The read ends 3 residues before the CDR3 terminus; that terminus is restored from the germline J gene. V gene TRBV5-4 combines with J gene TRBJ2-7; D possibly corresponds to TRBD1 (6 bases). From germline, CDR1 is SGHNT and CDR2 YYREEE (reference sequence). The ends were cut back, 4 bases at V and 6 bases at J, with 8 bases in the middle. The CDR3 has 11 residues. This chain's CDR3 is CASSGGREQYF. The sequenced part of the CDR3 DNA is TGTGCCAGCAGCGGGGGCCGCGAG.

Regarding this clone: Sequencing ends 3 residues short of the CDR3 end; the germline J gene provides the rest. V and J are TRBV7-9 and TRBJ2-7; no clear D gene. V lost 5 bases, J lost 3 bases, and 11 bases lay in between. This CDR3 is built from 13 residues. The germline gives CDR1 SEHNR, CDR2 FQNEAQ (reference sequence). The CDR3 is CASSPGSGYEQYF. CDR3 DNA, as far as it was read: TGTGCCAGCAGCCCAGGATCCGGCTACGAG.

Note on this clone: Read coverage stops 3 residues before the CDR3 terminus; the germline J gene supplies the remainder. The J gene is TRBJ1-2, the V gene TRBV20-1; possible D gene TRBD1, 6 bases. Germline lookup yields CDR1 DFQATT and CDR2 SNEGSKA (reference sequence). Trimming removed 6 bases at V and 6 bases at J, with 11 bases between. The CDR3 is made up of 11 amino acids. The CDR3 DNA, read in part, is TGCAGTGCCCAGAGGGGGAATGGC. This gives the protein CSAQRGNG. The CDR3 in full is CSAQRGNGYTF.

This clone occurred many times. The DNA ends 3 residues before the CDR3 does, and the rest of the CDR3 is filled in from the germline J gene. V and J are TRBV9 and TRBJ2-1; 15 bases align to TRBD2. The CDR3 consists of 19 residues. Germline V lookup: CDR1 SGDLS, CDR2 YYNGEE. J gave up 3 bases and V 3 bases, and 10 bases lay outside the gene matches. The sequenced CDR3 bases are TGTGCCAGCAGCGGAACCGGGACTAGCGGGAGGAGAAGCTACAATGAG. Its protein is CASSGTGTSGRRSYNE. The whole CDR3 protein is CASSGTGTSGRRSYNEQFF.

This clone was detected a few times. CDR3 loop: CASTRLAETGELFF. Partial CDR3 DNA: TGTGCCAGCACCCGACTAGCGGAAACCGGGGAG. V and J are TRBV7-8 and TRBJ2-2; 9 nucleotides line up with TRBD2. The CDR3 goes on 3 residues after the read ends, and that part is filled in from the germline J gene. The CDR3 extends over 14 amino acids. V lost 7 bases, J lost 5 bases, and 5 bases stayed unmatched. The germline V gene has CDR1 SGHVS and CDR2 FQNEAQ. The full variable domain, in which reference TRBV7-8 and TRBJ2-2 provide the parts outside the CDR3, is GAGVSQSPRYKVAKRGQDVALRCDPISGHVSLFWYQQALGQGPEFLTYFQNEAQLDKSGLPSDRFFAERPEGSVSTLKIQRTQQEDSAVYLCASTRLAETGELFFGEGSRLTVL.